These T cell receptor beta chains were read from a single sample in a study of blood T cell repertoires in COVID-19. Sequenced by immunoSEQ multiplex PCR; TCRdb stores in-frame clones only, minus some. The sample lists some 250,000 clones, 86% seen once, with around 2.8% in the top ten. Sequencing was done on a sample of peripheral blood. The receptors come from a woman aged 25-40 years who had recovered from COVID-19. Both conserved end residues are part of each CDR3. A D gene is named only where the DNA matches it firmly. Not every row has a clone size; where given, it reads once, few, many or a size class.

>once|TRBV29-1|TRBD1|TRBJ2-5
TGCAGCGTTGGACAGGGGGAGACCCAGTACTTC
CSVGQGETQYF
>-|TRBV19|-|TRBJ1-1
TGTGCCAGTAGTATAATGGTCACTCACACTGAAGCTTTCTTT
CASSIMVTHTEAFF
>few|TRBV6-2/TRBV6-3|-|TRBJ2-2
TGTGCCAGCAGTTATAGTACCGCCACCGGGGAGCTGTTTTTT
CASSYSTATGELFF
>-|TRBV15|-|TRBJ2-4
TGTGCCACCCAGACGGGGGGCGGAAACATTCAGTACTTC
CATQTGGGNIQYF
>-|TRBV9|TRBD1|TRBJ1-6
TGTGCCAGGGGGACAGGGGACAATTCACCCCTCCACTTT
CARGTGDNSPLHF
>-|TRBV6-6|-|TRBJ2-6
TGTGCCAGCAGTTACGTCGGGGCTGGGGCCAACGTCCTGACTTTC
CASSYVGAGANVLTF
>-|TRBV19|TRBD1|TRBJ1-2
TGTGCCACCAAACCAATGACAGGGGGTCGGAGCTATGGCTACACCTTC
CATKPMTGGRSYGYTF
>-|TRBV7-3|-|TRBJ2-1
TGTGCCAGCAGCATAAACTCGGGCAATGAGCAGTTCTTC
CASSINSGNEQFF
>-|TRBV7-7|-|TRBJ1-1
TGTGCCAGCAGCTCCCTTAGGGGGATGAACACTGAAGCTTTCTTT
CASSSLRGMNTEAFF
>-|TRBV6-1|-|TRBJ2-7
TGTGCCAGCAGTGATTGGAGCGGCAGCTACGAGCAGTACTTC
CASSDWSGSYEQYF
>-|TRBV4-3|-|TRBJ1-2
TGCGCCAGCAGCCAAGATCTGGCGGCCTCGGGTGAGGGCTACACCTTC
CASSQDLAASGEGYTF
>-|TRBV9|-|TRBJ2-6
TGTGCCAGCAGCCCTCATGGGAGCTCTGGGGCCAACGTCCTGACTTTC
CASSPHGSSGANVLTF
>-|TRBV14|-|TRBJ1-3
TGTGCCAGCAGCCACAGCAGCGGAGATCCCACTGGAAACACCATATATTTT
CASSHSSGDPTGNTIYF
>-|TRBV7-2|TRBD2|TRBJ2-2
TGTGCCAGCAGCTTATCAATTAGCGGGGGGATCGGCGGGGAGCTGTTTTTT
CASSLSISGGIGGELFF
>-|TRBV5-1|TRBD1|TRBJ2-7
TGCGCCAGCAGCTTGGCCGGGACAGGGGGTTACGAGCAGTACTTC
CASSLAGTGGYEQYF
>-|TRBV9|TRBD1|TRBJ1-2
TGTGCCAGCAGCGTAAGGACAGGAGGGCCCCTTGGCTACACCTTC
CASSVRTGGPLGYTF
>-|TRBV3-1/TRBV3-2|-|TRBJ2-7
TGTGCCAGCAGCCAACCCCGCGCGGGCCTGTACGAGCAGTACTTC
CASSQPRAGLYEQYF
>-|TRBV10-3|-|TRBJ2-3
TGTGCCATCGGATCGGGTTTGGGCACAGATACGCAGTATTTT
CAIGSGLGTDTQYF
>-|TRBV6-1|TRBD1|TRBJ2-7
TGTGCCAGCAGCAACCGGGACAGGTTCTCCTACGAGCAGTACTTC
CASSNRDRFSYEQYF
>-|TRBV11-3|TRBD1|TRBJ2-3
TGTGCCAGCAGCCCCCGACAGGGCCCAGATACGCAGTATTTT
CASSPRQGPDTQYF
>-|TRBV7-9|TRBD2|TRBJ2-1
TGTGCCAGCAGCTCAGGACTAGCGGGGAAATCCTACAATGAGCAGTTCTTC
CASSSGLAGKSYNEQFF
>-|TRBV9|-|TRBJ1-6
TGTGCCAGCAGCCCCACCCCTCTGGGGGCGTATTCACCCCTCCACTTT
CASSPTPLGAYSPLHF
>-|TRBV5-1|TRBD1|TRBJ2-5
TGCGCCAGCAGCCCGGGGACAGGTTTTTCTAAAGAGACCCAGTACTTC
CASSPGTGFSKETQYF
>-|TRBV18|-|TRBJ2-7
TGTGCCAGCTCACCAACAATATCCCAGGGATCCTACGAGCAGTACTTC
CASSPTISQGSYEQYF
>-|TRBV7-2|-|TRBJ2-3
TGTGCCAGCAGCAACCGGAGGGTGACAGATACGCAGTATTTT
CASSNRRVTDTQYF
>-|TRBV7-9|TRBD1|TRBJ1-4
TGTGCCAGCAGCTCCTGGACAGGGGACGGCGAAAAACTGTTTTTT
CASSSWTGDGEKLFF
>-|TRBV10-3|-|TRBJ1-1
TGTGCCATTCGGGGACCGGACAGTGAAGCTTTCTTT
CAIRGPDSEAFF
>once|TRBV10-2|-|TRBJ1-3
TGCGCCAGCAGTGTGGACATCGGAAACACCATATATTTT
CASSVDIGNTIYF
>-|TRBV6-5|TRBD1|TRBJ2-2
TGTGCCAGCGAGAGGGGGCGCCAAACCGGGGAGCTGTTTTTT
CASERGRQTGELFF
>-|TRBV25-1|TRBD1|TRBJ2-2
TGTGCCAGCAGTCCGTACGTGGGACAGGGGACCATCGGGGAGCTGTTTTTT
CASSPYVGQGTIGELFF
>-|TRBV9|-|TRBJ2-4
TGTGCCAGCAGCGCTTCAGGGGTAGCCAAAAACATTCAGTACTTC
CASSASGVAKNIQYF
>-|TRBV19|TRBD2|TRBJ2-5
TGTGCCAGTAGTATAGGGTCTAGCGGGGGATCGTACCAAGAGACCCAGTACTTC
CASSIGSSGGSYQETQYF
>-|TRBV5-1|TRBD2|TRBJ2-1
TGCGCCAGCAGCTTGGAGGGGACTAGCGTTTTCGACAATGAGCAGTTCTTC
CASSLEGTSVFDNEQFF
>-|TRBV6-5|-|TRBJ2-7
TGTGCCAGCAGAATAATACCGACAGAGATCTACGAGCAGTACTTC
CASRIIPTEIYEQYF
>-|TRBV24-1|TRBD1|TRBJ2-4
TGTGCCACCAGTGATCCGGGACAGGGGGCCGAAAACATTCAGTACTTC
CATSDPGQGAENIQYF
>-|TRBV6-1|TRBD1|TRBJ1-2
TGTGCCAGCAGTGAACACCGACAGGGTTTGGCTAGCTACACCTTC
CASSEHRQGLASYTF
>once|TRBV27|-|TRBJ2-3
TGTGCCAGCAGTTTATTCGCAGGGGGCACAGATACGCAGTATTTT
CASSLFAGGTDTQYF
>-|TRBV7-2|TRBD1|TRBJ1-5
TGTGCCAGCAGCCAACAGGGGAAACAGCCCCAGCATTTT
CASSQQGKQPQHF
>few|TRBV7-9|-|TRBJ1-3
TGTGCCTGTACATTTCTTAACACCATATATTTT
CACTFLNTIYF
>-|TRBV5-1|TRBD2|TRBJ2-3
TGCGCCAGCAGCTCCCTAGCGGGGGGCTCCTTTTTT
CASSSLAGGSFF
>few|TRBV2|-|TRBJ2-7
TGTGCCAGCAGTGTTATGGGACAAGGATACGAGCAGTACTTC
CASSVMGQGYEQYF
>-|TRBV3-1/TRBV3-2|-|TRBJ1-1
TGTGCCAGCAGAAAAGCGGTACAGGGCTCGGAAGCTTTCTTT
CASRKAVQGSEAFF
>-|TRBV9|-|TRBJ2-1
TGTGCCAGCAGCTCCCTAGGTGAGCAGTTCTTC
CASSSLGEQFF
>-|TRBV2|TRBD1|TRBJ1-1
TGTGCCAGCAGTGGCTTGCGGACAGGGGAGGCCGCCGATGAAGCTTTCTTT
CASSGLRTGEAADEAFF
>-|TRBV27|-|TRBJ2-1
TGTGCCAGCACCGTACCTTACTCCAATGAGCAGTTCTTC
CASTVPYSNEQFF
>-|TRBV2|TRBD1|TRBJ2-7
TGTGCCATCCTCACGGGACAGGGAAACTACGAGCAGTACTTC
CAILTGQGNYEQYF
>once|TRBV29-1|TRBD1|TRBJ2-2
TGCAGCGTGACAGGGTACACCGGGGAGCTGTTTTTT
CSVTGYTGELFF
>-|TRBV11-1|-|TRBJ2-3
TGTGCCAGCAGCTCCCGACTAGTTCCAGATACGCAGTATTTT
CASSSRLVPDTQYF
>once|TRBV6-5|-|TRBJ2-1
TGTGCCAGCAGTTATTACTTTGCCTACAATGAGCAGTTCTTC
CASSYYFAYNEQFF
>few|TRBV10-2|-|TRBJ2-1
TGCGCCAGCAGCTTATACACCTACAATGAGCAGTTCTTC
CASSLYTYNEQFF
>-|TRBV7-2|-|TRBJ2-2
TGTGCCAGCAGCTTAGGAGATAACACCGGGGAGCTGTTTTTT
CASSLGDNTGELFF
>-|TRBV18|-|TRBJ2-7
TGTGCCAGCTCACCACTAGGAGAACTCTACGAGCAGTACTTC
CASSPLGELYEQYF
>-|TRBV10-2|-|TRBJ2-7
TGCGCCAGCAGTGATCACAGGGTTTGGTACGAGCAGTACTTC
CASSDHRVWYEQYF
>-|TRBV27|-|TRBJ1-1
TGTGCCAGCAGCGGGGGGTTGAACACTGAAGCTTTCTTT
CASSGGLNTEAFF
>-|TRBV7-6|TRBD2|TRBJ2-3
TGTGCCAGCACCCTTAGATTGGGCGGGGGGAGCACAGATACGCAGTATTTT
CASTLRLGGGSTDTQYF
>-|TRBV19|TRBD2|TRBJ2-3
TGTGCCAGTAGTATCGGTAGCGGGGCCACAGATACGCAGTATTTT
CASSIGSGATDTQYF
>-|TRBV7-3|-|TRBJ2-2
TGTGCCAGCAGCTCGCAGATTACCGGGGAGCTGTTTTTT
CASSSQITGELFF
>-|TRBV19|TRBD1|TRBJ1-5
TGTGCCAGTACCGCAGGGGGTTTCAATCAGCCCCAGCATTTT
CASTAGGFNQPQHF
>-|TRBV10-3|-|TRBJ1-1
TGTGCCATCAGGGGGCGAATAAGTGTCGAAGGGGCGCGTATCACTGAAGCTTTCTTT
CAIRGRISVEGARITEAFF
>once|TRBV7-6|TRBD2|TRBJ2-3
TGTGCCAGCAGCTCAGGGACTAGCGGGGGTTGGACAGATACGCAGTATTTT
CASSSGTSGGWTDTQYF